Presented here are 30 T cell receptor beta chains from one specimen sequenced in a study of T cell responses to AZD1222 COVID-19 vaccine. Only in-frame clones appear in the TCRdb table, and some are missing; sequencing was by immunoSEQ multiplex PCR. The data hold 140,000 or so clones, with approximately 90% observed a single time. Source: peripheral blood, taken on day 0 of AZD1222 vaccination. Source of these receptors: an adult in good health.

The chain uses TRBV6-5 and TRBJ2-3, with D possibly matching TRBD1 (6 bases). Between the trimmed V and J ends, which lost 5 bases and 2 bases, there was a span of 11 bases. The V gene's germline CDR1 is MNHEY and CDR2 SVGAGI. The CDR3 has 14 amino acids. The CDR3 region is CASSPGHLTDTQYF. The CDR3 DNA reads as TGTGCCAGCAGTCCGGGACACCTCACAGATACGCAGTATTTT.

V and J are TRBV10-1 and TRBJ2-1; perhaps TRBD2 as D (6 bases). The V end was cut by 3 bases, the J end by 8 bases, with 20 bases between. The germline gives CDR1 WNHNN, CDR2 SYGVQD (reference sequence). The CDR3 has 16 amino acids. The CDR3 is CASSEIIGLANDEQFF. CDR3 sequence (DNA): TGCGCCAGCAGTGAAATTATCGGGCTAGCGAACGATGAGCAGTTCTTC.

This sequence joins TRBV11-3 and TRBJ2-1; D perhaps matches TRBD2 (6 bases). Germline V gene sequence: CDR1 SGHNT, CDR2 YENEEA. The CDR3 runs 12 residues. Trimming took off 7 bases at V and 7 bases at J, with 11 bases between the two ends. The CDR3 nucleotides are TGTGCCAGCACCCCGGGGGAAAATGAGCAGTTCTTC. Protein sequence: CASTPGENEQFF.

The chain combines TRBV3-1 (or the pseudogene TRBV3-2) with TRBJ2-5; D possibly corresponds to TRBD1 (5 bases). The CDR3 consists of 14 residues. Germline V gene data show CDR1 as LGHDT and CDR2 as YNNKEL (reference sequence). The V end lost 6 bases, the J end lost 2 bases, and 13 bases lay between the germline ends. The CDR3, as DNA: TGTGCCAGCAGACATGAGCAGGGACAAGAGACCCAGTACTTC. Protein sequence: CASRHEQGQETQYF.

The chain uses TRBV5-1 and TRBJ2-5, with 11 bases matching TRBD2. From germline, CDR1 is SGHRS and CDR2 YFSETQ. Trimming cost V 1 base and J 5 bases; bases outside gene matches: 4. CDR3 length equals 15 residues. CDR3 region: CASSLFGTSGETQYF. CDR3 bases: TGCGCCAGCAGCTTGTTCGGGACTAGCGGTGAGACCCAGTACTTC.

The chain carries TRBV5-1 and TRBJ2-7, with 8 bases that match TRBD1. Germline-derived CDR1 and CDR2 are SGHRS and YFSETQ. V lost 4 bases, J lost 7 bases, and 10 bases stayed unmatched. The CDR3 covers 14 residues. CDR3 in amino acids: CASSPGTGGLEQYF. CDR3 coding DNA: TGCGCCAGCAGCCCCGGGACAGGAGGGTTAGAGCAGTACTTC. Using reference TRBV5-1 and TRBJ2-7 for the parts outside the CDR3, the full variable domain is KAGVTQTPRYLIKTRGQQVTLSCSPISGHRSVSWYQQTPGQGLQFLFEYFSETQRNKGNFPGRFSGRQFSNSRSEMNVSTLELGDSALYLCASSPGTGGLEQYFGPGTRLTVT.

CDR3 nucleotides: TGTGCCAGCAGTCATTTGAGGCGCCGGCTCCAAGAGACCCAGTACTTC. Translated, it gives CASSHLRRRLQETQYF. The V and J genes are TRBV3-1 (or the pseudogene TRBV3-2) and TRBJ2-5; no definite D call. This CDR3 has 16 amino acids. V lost 6 bases to trimming and J lost 1 base, with 18 bases between them. Looked up from germline, CDR1 is LGHDT and CDR2 is YNNKEL (reference sequence).

The rearrangement joins TRBV10-2 to TRBJ1-1; the match to TRBD1 covers 7 bases. This CDR3 has 11 amino acids. The V segment lost 6 bases and the J segment 11 bases; nucleotides outside the gene matches: 6. Looked up from germline, CDR1 is WSHSY and CDR2 is SAAADI. DNA of the CDR3: TGCGCCAGCAGCCTCGGGACAGTGGCTTTCTTT. Amino acids: CASSLGTVAFF.

The chain couples TRBV24-1 to TRBJ1-1; a possible D gene is TRBD1 (5 bases). Germline CDR1 KGHDR, CDR2 SFDVKD. There are 16 residues in the CDR3. Trimming took off 3 bases at V and 1 base at J, with 14 bases between the two ends. The CDR3 loop reads CATSDPAQGGNTEAFF. CDR3 in DNA: TGTGCCACCAGTGATCCGGCCCAGGGAGGGAACACTGAAGCTTTCTTT.

The V call is TRBV30, the J call TRBJ2-2; 7 bases fit TRBD2. Germline V gives CDR1 GTSNPN, CDR2 SVGIG (reference sequence). CDR3 length: 14 amino acids. The trim removed 3 bases at V and 6 bases at J, leaving 7 bases unmatched. CDR3 in amino acids: CAWRKGLVPGELFF. CDR3 in DNA: TGTGCCTGGAGAAAAGGACTAGTCCCCGGGGAGCTGTTTTTT.

The chain recombines TRBV10-1 with TRBJ2-2; the match to TRBD1 covers 7 bases. The CDR3 is 14 residues long. The germline V gene has CDR1 WNHNN and CDR2 SYGVQD (reference sequence). Trimming removed 5 bases from V and 7 bases from J; junction bases left unmatched: 7. This CDR3 is CASSQTGYLGELFF. CDR3 coding DNA: TGCGCCAGCAGTCAGACAGGGTACCTCGGGGAGCTGTTTTTT.

This sequence joins TRBV6-6 and TRBJ2-2; TRBD1 is a possible D gene (6 bases). Germline CDR1 is MNHNY and CDR2 is SVGAGI (reference sequence). V was clipped by 7 bases and J by 3 bases, with 12 bases between them. The CDR3 totals 14 residues. For the CDR3, the DNA is TGTGCCAGCAAGAGGGGGTCAGACACCGGGGAGCTGTTTTTT. The encoded protein is CASKRGSDTGELFF.

The V call is TRBV4-1, the J call TRBJ1-2; 8 nucleotides line up with TRBD1. The length of the CDR3 is 15 residues. Per the germline V gene, CDR1 is MGHRA and CDR2 is YSYEKL. V gave up 4 bases and J gave up 2 bases; unmatched junction bases: 6. In DNA form, the CDR3 reads TGCGCCAGCAGCCCCCGACAGGGGCTCAACTATGGCTACACCTTC. This gives the protein CASSPRQGLNYGYTF.

J is TRBJ2-7 and V is TRBV28, with 7 bases identical to TRBD2. The CDR3 extends over 14 amino acids. Germline trimming cut 5 bases from V and 2 bases from J; bases unmatched to any gene: 6. From germline, CDR1 is MDHEN and CDR2 SYDVKM. The CDR3 sequence: CASSPRDYPYEQYF. The CDR3 nucleotides read TGTGCCAGCAGTCCTCGGGACTACCCCTACGAGCAGTACTTC.

Only one count was recorded for this clone. This chain uses TRBV5-1 with TRBJ2-7, with D unclear. Between the trimmed V and J ends, which lost 0 bases and 7 bases, there was a span of 11 bases. The CDR3 consists of 13 residues. The germline CDR1 and CDR2 sequences are SGHRS and YFSETQ. CDR3 DNA sequence: TGCGCCAGCAGCTTGGTTGGCAGCCGGGAGCAGTACTTC. Residues: CASSLVGSREQYF. The whole variable domain, remainder taken from reference TRBV5-1 and TRBJ2-7, is KAGVTQTPRYLIKTRGQQVTLSCSPISGHRSVSWYQQTPGQGLQFLFEYFSETQRNKGNFPGRFSGRQFSNSRSEMNVSTLELGDSALYLCASSLVGSREQYFGPGTRLTVT.

V is TRBV7-8 and J is TRBJ2-7; 10 bases line up with TRBD2. The germline V gene has CDR1 SGHVS and CDR2 FQNEAQ. V lost 5 bases and J lost 4; bases outside the gene matches: 11. The CDR3 totals 16 residues. The CDR3 protein is CASSPRGNSGRYEQYF. The CDR3 DNA is TGTGCCAGCAGCCCCCGGGGTAATAGCGGGAGGTACGAGCAGTACTTC. Together with reference TRBV7-8 and TRBJ2-7, the CDR3 gives the full variable domain: GAGVSQSPRYKVAKRGQDVALRCDPISGHVSLFWYQQALGQGPEFLTYFQNEAQLDKSGLPSDRFFAERPEGSVSTLKIQRTQQEDSAVYLCASSPRGNSGRYEQYFGPGTRLTVT.

The chain recombines TRBV6-5 with TRBJ1-5; D ambiguous. Germline CDR1 and CDR2: MNHEY and SVGAGI. Trimming pared 2 bases from V and 4 bases from J, leaving 9 bases between. The CDR3 has 14 amino acids. CDR3: CASSYRSTNQPQHF. The CDR3 DNA sequence: TGTGCCAGCAGTTACCGTTCAACGAATCAGCCCCAGCATTTT.

This chain links TRBV14 with TRBJ1-1; D might be TRBD1 (5 bases). This CDR3 has 15 amino acids. With 5 bases removed from V and 6 bases from J, the gap between germline ends came to 19 bases. Germline values: CDR1 SGHDN, CDR2 FVKESK. The CDR3 protein is CASSDFRGIGAEAFF. CDR3 DNA sequence: TGTGCCAGCAGCGATTTTCGGGGTATAGGGGCTGAAGCTTTCTTT.

The J gene is TRBJ1-2, the V gene TRBV12-3 or TRBV12-4; D unresolved. V lost 6 bases and J 4 bases, leaving 9 bases between the germline ends. This CDR3 region has 12 residues. This CDR3 reads CASRRELYGYTF. DNA of the CDR3: TGTGCCAGCAGACGTGAACTCTATGGCTACACCTTC.

This chain links TRBV9 with TRBJ1-3; D gene unclear. The germline V and J ends were trimmed by 4 bases and 0 bases, with 8 bases remaining between them. This CDR3 is 14 amino acids long. Germline assignment: CDR1 SGDLS and CDR2 YYNGEE. CDR3 residues: CASSQGYSGNTIYF. The CDR3 DNA reads TGTGCCAGCAGCCAAGGCTACTCTGGAAACACCATATATTTT.

This chain uses TRBV7-9 with TRBJ2-7; 8 bases are a match to TRBD2. CDR1 is SEHNR and CDR2 is FQNEAQ in the germline V gene (reference sequence). The CDR3 is made up of 13 amino acids. After removal of 11 bases from V and 0 bases from J, the junction contained 6 bases not matched to a gene. CDR3 residues: CASRGGYSYEQYF. CDR3 in DNA: TGTGCCTCTCGGGGGGGGTACTCCTACGAGCAGTACTTC.

The chain employs TRBV19 and TRBJ2-2; TRBD2 matches at 7 bases. Looked up from germline, CDR1 is LNHDA and CDR2 is SQIVND (reference sequence). The CDR3 sequence is 13 residues long. V lost 6 bases to trimming and J lost 5 bases; unmatched junction nucleotides: 3. The DNA of the CDR3 is TGTGCCAGTAGGCGCGGGGGTACCGGGGAGCTGTTTTTT. Protein product: CASRRGGTGELFF.

The chain employs TRBV4-1 and TRBJ1-1; D is unresolved. Germline CDR1 reads MGHRA; CDR2 reads YSYEKL. The CDR3 consists of 18 residues. V lost 0 bases to trimming and J lost 1 base, with 18 bases between them. The CDR3 region is CASSQEGHLTGRNTEAFF. The CDR3 DNA follows: TGCGCCAGCAGCCAAGAAGGTCATTTGACCGGACGGAACACTGAAGCTTTCTTT.

The gene calls are TRBV28 and TRBJ2-3; D perhaps matches TRBD2 (6 bases). CDR1 MDHEN and CDR2 SYDVKM come from the germline V gene. CDR3 size: 16 residues. V dropped 5 bases and J dropped 4 bases, with 19 bases sitting between them. The CDR3 sequence: CASSPLRLGEADTQYF. CDR3 DNA sequence: TGTGCCAGCAGTCCCCTGAGGCTTGGGGAGGCAGATACGCAGTATTTT.

The chain couples TRBV6-2 or TRBV6-3 to TRBJ1-1, with 8 bases lining up with TRBD1. The CDR3 totals 14 residues. Trimming took 6 bases from V and 4 from J; bases not matched to a gene: 7. Germline CDR1 is MNHEY and CDR2 is SVGEGT. CDR3 coding DNA: TGTGCCAGCAGCCGGACAGGGATGGCCACTGAAGCTTTCTTT. Amino acids: CASSRTGMATEAFF.

The V and J genes are TRBV27 and TRBJ2-2; D is unclear. CDR3 length equals 16 residues. V was pared by 4 bases and J by 3 bases, with 15 bases between. In germline, CDR1 is MNHEY, CDR2 SMNVEV (reference sequence). The DNA of the CDR3 is TGTGCCAGCAGTTATTTCGGGCACGACTACACCGGGGAGCTGTTTTTT. Protein: CASSYFGHDYTGELFF.

The rearrangement joins TRBV9 to TRBJ2-7, with TRBD1 matching 7 bases. Trimming at V came to 3 bases and at J to 1 base, leaving 4 bases not matched to a gene. Germline lookup yields CDR1 SGDLS and CDR2 YYNGEE. This CDR3 is 14 amino acids long. The CDR3 sequence: CASSDGTASYEQYF. CDR3 coding DNA: TGTGCCAGCAGCGACGGGACAGCTTCCTACGAGCAGTACTTC.

CDR3 in DNA: TGCAGTGCTATGTCCTACGAGCAGTACTTC. Its translation: CSAMSYEQYF. This chain joins TRBV20-1 and TRBJ2-7; no definite D call. The CDR3 is made up of 10 amino acids. The V end lost 4 bases, the J end lost 1 base, and 2 bases lay between the germline ends. Looked up from germline, CDR1 is DFQATT and CDR2 is SNEGSKA (reference sequence).

This chain uses TRBV24-1 with TRBJ2-5, with D perhaps TRBD2 (5 bases). V lost 0 bases and J lost 5, with 15 bases in between. Per the germline V gene, CDR1 is KGHDR and CDR2 is SFDVKD. The CDR3 spans 16 residues. CDR3 residues: CATSDLSSVKMETQYF. The CDR3 coding sequence is TGTGCCACCAGTGATTTGAGTAGCGTGAAGATGGAGACCCAGTACTTC.

The rearrangement links TRBV28 to TRBJ1-4, with D tentatively TRBD1 (6 bases). The CDR3 length is 15 residues. CDR1 and CDR2 (germline): MDHEN, SYDVKM. V was pared by 6 bases and J by 5 bases, with 16 bases between. CDR3 protein: CASRQEDRLNEKLFF. The CDR3 nucleotides read TGTGCCAGCAGGCAAGAGGACAGACTAAATGAAAAACTGTTTTTT.